In its sample, the clone carrying this TCR beta chain was seen a few times. Original analysis: Amplification of reference gene primers provided the estimated nucleated cell counts. Repertoires were generated with immunoSEQ multiplex PCR, while TCRdb's copy carries only in-frame clones and drops some. That table supplies the V and J calls and clone size; D and trimming were determined from the DNA. This sample has about 130,000 clones, with 75% to 85% found just once. The germline V gene encodes CDR1 SGHTA and CDR2 FQGNSA. Trimming cost V 5 bases and J 5 bases, with 13 bases left between them. The CDR3 contains 14 residues. The sample belongs to a study of blood T cell repertoires in COVID-19.

V is TRBV7-2 and J is TRBJ1-5, with a weak D call TRBD1 (5 bases). The sample taken for sequencing was peripheral blood. The clonotype originates from a man in his forties with active or convalescent COVID-19. This CDR3 reads CASSADSSYQPQHF. The CDR3 DNA is TGTGCCAGCAGCGCTGACAGCTCCTATCAGCCCCAGCATTTT.